Sequencing of this T cell receptor (beta chain) was carried out in a study of T cells in Graves' hyperthyroidism and ophthalmopathy. General observations from the study: Blood also contained most expanded thyroid clonotypes above 0.001.

This clonotype has a count of ten or more. Its antigen is currently unknown. CDR1 and CDR2 from the germline V gene are MDHEN and SYDVKM. This CDR3 comprises 14 residues. The V gene end was trimmed by 11 bases and the J gene end by 4 bases; junction bases not matched to a gene: 12. Researchers took RNA transcripts and amplified the TCR beta CDR3 regions from them. During a first-round RT-PCR of the TCR CDR3, the HTBI primer set was used. A single record per CDR3 protein comes from TCRdb applying MiXCR to the multiplex PCR reads. Here the sample spans about 700,000 distinct CDR3 sequences, around 15% being singletons.

This sequence originates from a woman in her late teens or twenties with Graves' hyperthyroidism. The rearrangement uses TRBV28 and TRBJ2-7; 9 positions agree with TRBD1. Sample: blood. The CDR3 nucleotides are TGTGCCGCAAGAACCTACAGGGGGCCGTACGAGCAGTACTTC. Its translation: CAARTYRGPYEQYF.